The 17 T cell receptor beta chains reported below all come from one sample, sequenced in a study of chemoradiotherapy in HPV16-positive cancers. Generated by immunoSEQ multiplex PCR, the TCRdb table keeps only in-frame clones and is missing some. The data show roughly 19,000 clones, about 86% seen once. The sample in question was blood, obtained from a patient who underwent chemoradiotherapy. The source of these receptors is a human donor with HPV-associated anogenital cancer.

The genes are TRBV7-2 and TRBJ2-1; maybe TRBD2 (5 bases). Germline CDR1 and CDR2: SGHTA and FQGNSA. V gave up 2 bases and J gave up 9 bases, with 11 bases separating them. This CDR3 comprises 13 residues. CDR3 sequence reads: CASSLYRGFEQFF. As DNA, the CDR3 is TGTGCCAGCAGCTTATATCGGGGTTTTGAGCAGTTCTTC.

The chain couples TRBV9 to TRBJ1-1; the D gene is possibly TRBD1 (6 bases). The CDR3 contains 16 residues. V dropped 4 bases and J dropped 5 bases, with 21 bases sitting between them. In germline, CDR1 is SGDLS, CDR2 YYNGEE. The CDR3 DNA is TGTGCCAGCAGCAGCAATACAACAGGGAGGGGGACTGAAGCTTTCTTT. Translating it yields CASSSNTTGRGTEAFF.

CDR3 sequence reads: CASSDRAGAEAFF. CDR3 DNA: TGTGCCAGTAGTGACAGGGCGGGAGCTGAAGCTTTCTTT. The chain recombines TRBV19 with TRBJ1-1, with 7 bases lining up with TRBD1. Per the germline V gene, CDR1 is LNHDA and CDR2 is SQIVND (reference sequence). CDR3 length: 13 amino acids. J was trimmed by 6 bases and V by 5 bases; bases with no gene match: 6.

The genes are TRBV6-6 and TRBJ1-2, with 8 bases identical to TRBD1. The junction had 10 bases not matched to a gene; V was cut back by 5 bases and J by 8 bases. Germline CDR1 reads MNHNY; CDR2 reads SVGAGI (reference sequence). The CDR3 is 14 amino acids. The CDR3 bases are TGTGCCAGCAGTGCTGAGACAGGGGCAGGGGGCTACACCTTC. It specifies CASSAETGAGGYTF.

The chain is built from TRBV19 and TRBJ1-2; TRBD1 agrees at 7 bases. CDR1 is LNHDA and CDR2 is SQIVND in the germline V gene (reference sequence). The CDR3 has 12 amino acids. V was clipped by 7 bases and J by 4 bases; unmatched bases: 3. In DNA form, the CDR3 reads TGTGCCAGTACCGACAGGGCCTATGGCTACACCTTC. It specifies CASTDRAYGYTF.

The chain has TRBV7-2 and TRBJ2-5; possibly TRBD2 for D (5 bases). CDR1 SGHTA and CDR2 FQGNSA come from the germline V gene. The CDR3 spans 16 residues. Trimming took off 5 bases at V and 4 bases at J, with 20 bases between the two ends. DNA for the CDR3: TGTGCCAGCAGCCTAGGAGGCTTCAGCGAGATAGAGACCCAGTACTTC. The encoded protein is CASSLGGFSEIETQYF.

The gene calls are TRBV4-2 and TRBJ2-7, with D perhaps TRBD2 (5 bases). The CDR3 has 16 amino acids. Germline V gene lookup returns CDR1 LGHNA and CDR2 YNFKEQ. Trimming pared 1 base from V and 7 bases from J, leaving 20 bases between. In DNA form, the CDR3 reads TGTGCCAGCAGCCAAGTGGCGGGCACCCCTGCTAATGAGCAGTACTTC. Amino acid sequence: CASSQVAGTPANEQYF.

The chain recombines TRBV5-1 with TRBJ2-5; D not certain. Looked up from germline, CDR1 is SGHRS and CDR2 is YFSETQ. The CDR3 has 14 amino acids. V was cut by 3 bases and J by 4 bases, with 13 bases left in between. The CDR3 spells CASSYEPGVETQYF. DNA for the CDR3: TGCGCCAGCAGCTATGAGCCGGGTGTAGAGACCCAGTACTTC.

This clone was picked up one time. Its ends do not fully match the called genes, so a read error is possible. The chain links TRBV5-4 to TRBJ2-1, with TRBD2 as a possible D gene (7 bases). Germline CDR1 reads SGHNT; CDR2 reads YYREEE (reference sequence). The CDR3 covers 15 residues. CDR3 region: CASTLGGRERNEQFF. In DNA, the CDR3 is TGTGCCAGCACCTTGGGGGGGCGCGAAAGGAATGAGCAGTTCTTC.

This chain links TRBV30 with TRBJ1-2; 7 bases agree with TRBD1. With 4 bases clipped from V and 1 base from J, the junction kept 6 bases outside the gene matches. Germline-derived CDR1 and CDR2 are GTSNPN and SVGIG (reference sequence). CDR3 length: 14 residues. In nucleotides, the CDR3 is TGTGCCTGGAACGACAGGGATGTTAACTATGGCTACACCTTC. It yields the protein CAWNDRDVNYGYTF.

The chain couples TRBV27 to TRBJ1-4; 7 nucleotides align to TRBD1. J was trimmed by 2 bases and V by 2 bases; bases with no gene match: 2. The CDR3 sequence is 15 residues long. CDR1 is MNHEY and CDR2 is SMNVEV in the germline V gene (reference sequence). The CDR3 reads CASSLGGQTNEKLFF. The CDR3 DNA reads TGTGCCAGCAGTTTAGGGGGACAGACTAATGAAAAACTGTTTTTT.

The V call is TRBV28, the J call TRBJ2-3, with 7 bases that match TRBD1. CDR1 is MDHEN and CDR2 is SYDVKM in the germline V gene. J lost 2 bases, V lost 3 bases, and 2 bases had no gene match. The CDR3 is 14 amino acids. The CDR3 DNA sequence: TGTGCCAGCAGTTTTGGGACAGTCACAGATACGCAGTATTTT. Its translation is CASSFGTVTDTQYF.

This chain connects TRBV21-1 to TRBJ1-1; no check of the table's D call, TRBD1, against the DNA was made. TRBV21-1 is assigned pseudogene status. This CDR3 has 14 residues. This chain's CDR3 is CASSKGTGATEAFF. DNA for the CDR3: TGTGCCAGCAGCAAAGGTACAGGGGCCACTGAAGCTTTCTTT.

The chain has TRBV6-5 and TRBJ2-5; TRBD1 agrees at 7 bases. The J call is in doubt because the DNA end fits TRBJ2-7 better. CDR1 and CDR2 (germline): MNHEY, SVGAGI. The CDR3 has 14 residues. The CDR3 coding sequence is TGTGCCAGCAGTTACTCCTTCGACAGGGCCGAGCAGTACTTC. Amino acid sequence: CASSYSFDRAEQYF.

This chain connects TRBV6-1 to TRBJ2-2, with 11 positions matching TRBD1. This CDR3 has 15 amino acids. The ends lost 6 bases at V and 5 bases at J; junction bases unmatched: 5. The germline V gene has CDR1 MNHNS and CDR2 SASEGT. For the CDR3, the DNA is TGTGCCAGCAGACCGGACAGGGGGCCGACCGGGGAGCTGTTTTTT. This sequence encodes CASRPDRGPTGELFF.

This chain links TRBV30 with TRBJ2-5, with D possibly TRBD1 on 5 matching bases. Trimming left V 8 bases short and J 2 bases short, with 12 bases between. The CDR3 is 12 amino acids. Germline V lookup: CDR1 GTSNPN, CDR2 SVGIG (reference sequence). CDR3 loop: CAGTSGQETQYF. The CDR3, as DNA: TGTGCCGGTACCTCAGGGCAAGAGACCCAGTACTTC. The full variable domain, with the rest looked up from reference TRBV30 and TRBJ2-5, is SQTIHQWPATLVQPVGSPLSLECTVEGTSNPNLYWYRQAAGRGLQLLFYSVGIGQISSEVPQNLSASRPQDRQFILSSKKLLLSDSGFYLCAGTSGQETQYFGPGTRLLVL.

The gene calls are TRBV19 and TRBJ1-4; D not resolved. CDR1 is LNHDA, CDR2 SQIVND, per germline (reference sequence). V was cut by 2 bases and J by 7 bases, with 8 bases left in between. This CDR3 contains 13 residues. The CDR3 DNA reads TGTGCCAGTAGTATAATATTTGGTGAAAAACTGTTTTTT. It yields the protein CASSIIFGEKLFF.